The 2 T cell receptor beta chains given below trace back to one sample, sequenced in a study of blood T cells in healthy people across ages. Through a sample-barcoded 5' primer and a J-beta primer mix, a second PCR was run for roughly 6 to 12 cycles. MiXCR, applied by TCRdb to the 5' RACE reads, yields one record per CDR3 protein. Of 600,000 to 1,000,000 distinct CDR3 sequences in the sample, about three fifths were seen once. The sequencing input was blood. The receptors were gathered from a man under 40 in good health.

This clonotype came up a few times. The genes are TRBV29-1 and TRBJ1-1; 7 bases agree with TRBD1. The CDR3 is 14 residues long. CDR1 is SQVTM, CDR2 ANQGSEA, per germline. Trimming at V came to 1 base and at J to 6 bases, leaving 8 bases not matched to a gene. DNA for the CDR3: TGCAGCGTTGAAGGGGGACAGCTTGCCGCTGAAGCTTTCTTT. Its translation: CSVEGGQLAAEAFF.

This clonotype was seen once. The chain couples TRBV25-1 to TRBJ1-2, with 9 bases fitting TRBD1. The ends lost 5 bases at V and 5 bases at J; junction bases unmatched: 6. The CDR3 runs to 14 residues. CDR1 is MGHDK, CDR2 SYGVNS, per germline. The chain's CDR3 is CASSSVQGAYGYTF. CDR3 DNA: TGTGCCAGCAGTTCTGTACAGGGGGCATATGGCTACACCTTC.